This T cell receptor beta chain was sequenced for a study of a mutant IDH1 vaccine in newly diagnosed glioma (dated by TCRdb to the early 2020s). Regarding the study in general: Vaccination was initiated 4-6 weeks after radiotherapy alone, or concurrently with temozolomide cycles in the chemotherapy-containing groups. Of the 32 patients who were treated, around 62% were male and roughly 38% were female, and the mean age was approximately 40 years. Prior to enrollment, standard therapy consisting of radiotherapy alone, temozolomide alone, or radiochemotherapy with temozolomide had been administered to patients, with the combination being received by most patients. The week-35 safety follow-up was designated visit V12, and the week-47 end of study was designated visit V13. Six visits were used for peripheral blood collection: V03 (baseline), V05, V07, V10, V12 and V13. Longitudinal TCRB deep sequencing was performed for roughly 24 treated patients wherever samples were available for exploratory analyses.

Overall study results and their limits: Vaccine-induced immune responses across multiple MHC alleles were detected in roughly 94% of patients. Pseudoprogression seemed to be unrelated to changes in the top peripheral T cell clonotypes found by TCRB sequencing. Selection of PBMC samples for TCRB deep sequencing was based on availability. According to the authors, sample limitations meant that analyses of patient blood samples could not be reproduced.

Library creation used the immunoSEQ multiplex PCR assay. Rearranged TCR beta chain sequences were amplified with the hsTCRB Kit following the manufacturer's protocol. An Illumina MiSeq was used to sequence the TCRB libraries. As for the original processing: Demultiplexing, trimming and gene mapping were performed with the kit vendor's proprietary platform. The table was pulled from immuneACCESS by TCRdb, which kept in-frame rearrangements only. Such tables lose some clones; where checked, under half of the loss comes from unresolved V genes, and the rest has no known cause. The V and J calls and the clone size are those of that table, but D and trimming were determined from the DNA. This sample holds tens of thousands of clones; less than 90% were observed only once. The ten most abundant clones make up 3.8% of the sample. The time point label of this sample denotes: week 47, end of study. Every vaccine dose consisted of 300 ug of a 20-mer mutant IDH1 peptide in Montanide, administered subcutaneously together with topical imiquimod. Across visits V03 through V10, patients got a total of eight vaccinations, given in weeks 1, 3, 5, 7, 11, 15, 19 and 23. The donors had newly diagnosed IDH1-mutant astrocytomas of WHO grade 3 or 4 that showed loss of nuclear ATRX. The samples were drawn from NOA16, a multicentre, single-arm, open-label phase I trial in Germany that tested a mutant IDH1 peptide vaccine in humans for the first time. Genomic DNA for TCRB sequencing was isolated from EDTA blood with the DNeasy Blood and Tissue Kit.

Comments on this clone: Its antigen is still unknown. The record has no base qualities; no much larger clone is one base away.

Measured from the cysteine to the phenylalanine, the CDR3 is 17 residues long. Only the CDR3 portion is preserved as DNA: 51 bases, with reading frame beginning at the first base. The germline V end is reduced by 2 bases and the J end by 3 bases; junction bases left unmatched: 13. CDR1 and CDR2 are read off the germline V gene as SGHVS and FQNEAQ. The sample here was PBMCs, taken from a glioma patient whose treatment included an IDH1 peptide vaccine. The sequence derives from a man under 40 with glioma. The chain joins TRBV7-8 to TRBJ2-7, and 7 bases in between align with TRBD1. Read as DNA, the sequence is TGTGCCAGCAGCTTATTTCCGAGACAGGGCCAGGGCTACGAGCAGTACTTC. This gives the protein CASSLFPRQGQGYEQYF. With all but the CDR3 taken from the reference TRBV7-8 and TRBJ2-7 genes, the full variable domain is: GAGVSQSPRYKVAKRGQDVALRCDPISGHVSLFWYQQALGQGPEFLTYFQNEAQLDKSGLPSDRFFAERPEGSVSTLKIQRTQQEDSAVYLCASSLFPRQGQGYEQYFGPGTRLTVT.